This T cell receptor beta chain was captured in a study of blood T cell repertoires in COVID-19. Study-wide background: Samples representing acute and convalescent COVID-19 were sourced from the United States, Italy and Spain. From T cells, B-cell-depleted T cells, or PBMCs came the material, which was cDNA or gDNA.

Trimming stripped 2 bases from V and 4 bases from J, with 9 bases between. This CDR3 region has 13 residues. Study processing details: The assay estimated nucleated cells by amplifying reference gene primers. Some clones are missing from TCRdb's copy, which holds only in-frame ones; the method was immunoSEQ multiplex PCR. The V and J calls and the clone size are those of that table, but D and trimming were determined from the DNA. Here the sample spans about 240,000 clones, approximately 83% being singletons. The sequence was obtained from a woman aged 80 or over with acute or convalescent COVID-19. The chain couples TRBV12-3 or TRBV12-4 to TRBJ2-7; D remains unclear. The sample consisted of peripheral blood. The CDR3 nucleotides are TGTGCCAGCAGTTTATTAGCCGGGTACGAGCAGTACTTC. This translates into CASSLLAGYEQYF.